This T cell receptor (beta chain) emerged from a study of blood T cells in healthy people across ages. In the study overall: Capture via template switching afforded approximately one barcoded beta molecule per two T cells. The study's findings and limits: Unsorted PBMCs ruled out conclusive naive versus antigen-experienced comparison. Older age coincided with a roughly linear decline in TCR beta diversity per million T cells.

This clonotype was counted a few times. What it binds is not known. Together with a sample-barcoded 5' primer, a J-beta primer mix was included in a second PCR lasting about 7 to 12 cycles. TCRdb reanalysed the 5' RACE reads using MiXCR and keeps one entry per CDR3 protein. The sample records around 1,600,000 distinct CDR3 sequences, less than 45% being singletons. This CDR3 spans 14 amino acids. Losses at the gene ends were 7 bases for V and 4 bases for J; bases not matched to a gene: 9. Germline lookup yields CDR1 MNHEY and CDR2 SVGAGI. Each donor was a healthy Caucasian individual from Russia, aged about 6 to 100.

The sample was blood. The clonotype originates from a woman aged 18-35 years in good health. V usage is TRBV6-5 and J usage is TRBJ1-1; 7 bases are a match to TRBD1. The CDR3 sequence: CASIPYRGGTEAFF. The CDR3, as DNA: TGTGCCAGCATACCATACAGGGGAGGCACTGAAGCTTTCTTT.